This T cell receptor (beta chain) was found in a study of control samples from healthy donors and cancer patients. V dropped 1 base and J dropped 5 bases, with 19 bases sitting between them. CDR1 and CDR2 (germline): SGDLS, YYNGEE. The CDR3 covers 16 residues. In this sample, this clone turned up once. Libraries were prepared by immunoSEQ multiplex PCR; TCRdb keeps only in-frame clonotypes and omits some of them. The table has about 130,000 clones, about 93% seen once; the top ten hold approximately 15%. The clonotype was recovered from a man in his fifties or sixties with colorectal cancer. The chain is built from TRBV9 and TRBJ2-7; D tentatively fits TRBD1 or TRBD2 (6 bases each). Sequences were obtained from PBMCs. CDR3 loop: CASSVTSRGTPHEQYF. The CDR3 region has the DNA TGTGCCAGCAGCGTAACATCCCGGGGGACACCCCACGAGCAGTACTTC.